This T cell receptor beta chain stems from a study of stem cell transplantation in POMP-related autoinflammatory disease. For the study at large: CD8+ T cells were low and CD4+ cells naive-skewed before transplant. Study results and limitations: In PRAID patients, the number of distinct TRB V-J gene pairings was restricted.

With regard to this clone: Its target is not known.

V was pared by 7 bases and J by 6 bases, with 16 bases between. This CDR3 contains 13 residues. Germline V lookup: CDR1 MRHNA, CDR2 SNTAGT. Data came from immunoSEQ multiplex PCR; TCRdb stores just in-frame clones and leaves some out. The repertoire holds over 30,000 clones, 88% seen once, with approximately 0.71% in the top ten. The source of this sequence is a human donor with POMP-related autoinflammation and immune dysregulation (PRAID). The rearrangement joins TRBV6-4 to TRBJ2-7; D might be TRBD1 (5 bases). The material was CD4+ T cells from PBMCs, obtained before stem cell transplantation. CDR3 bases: TGTGCCAGCATAAAGTCCAGGGCCTGCGAGCAGTACTTC. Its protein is CASIKSRACEQYF.